These 29 T cell receptor beta chains originate from one sample sequenced in a study of metastatic and nonmetastatic thyroid tumors. Patients had received no treatment of any kind before thyroid surgery. MiXCR re-clonotyped the PCR reads for TCRdb. The profile shows under 20,000 clones, 34% of them singletons. The source material was tumor tissue. The receptors derive from a male donor with papillary thyroid cancer or a benign thyroid nodule (not recorded which). Some clones in this sample may be carry-over from other donors' samples.

This clone was recorded a few times. The V gene is TRBV6-1, the J gene TRBJ1-4, with D hard to call. Germline CDR1 is MNHNS and CDR2 is SASEGT. The CDR3 loop spans 15 amino acids. The ends were cut back, 2 bases at V and 0 bases at J, with 7 bases in the middle. CDR3 sequence (DNA): TGTGCCAGCAGTGAAAGCTGGGCAACTAATGAAAAACTGTTTTTT. Its translation: CASSESWATNEKLFF.

Concerning this clone itself: This specimen includes other DNA sequences encoding the same CDR3. The CDR3 DNA is TGCGCCAGCAGGAGGACTAGCGGAACCACAGATACGCAGTATTTT. Translation: CASRRTSGTTDTQYF. The gene calls are TRBV5-1 and TRBJ2-3; 10 bases are a match to TRBD2. This CDR3 region has 15 residues. The V gene's germline CDR1 is SGHRS and CDR2 YFSETQ. V was clipped by 5 bases and J by 2 bases; unmatched bases: 5.

This CDR3 reads CASSWDSPYEKLFF. The CDR3 DNA is TGTGCCAGTAGTTGGGACAGCCCTTATGAAAAACTGTTTTTT. The chain has TRBV19 and TRBJ1-4; TRBD1 agrees at 7 bases. The germline V gene encodes CDR1 LNHDA and CDR2 SQIVND (reference sequence). The CDR3 loop spans 14 amino acids. The V and J ends lost 5 bases and 6 bases, in that order; junction bases with no gene match: 6.

CDR3 bases: TGTGCCAGCAGCCAAGATTTGGCTAGCGGATTCCGAGGGGAGACCCAGTACTTC. Protein: CASSQDLASGFRGETQYF. The rearrangement uses TRBV4-2 and TRBJ2-5; 7 bases fit TRBD2. There are 18 residues in the CDR3. The junction had 15 bases not matched to a gene; V was cut back by 0 bases and J by 5 bases. Germline V gene lookup returns CDR1 LGHNA and CDR2 YNFKEQ.

This CDR3 reads CASNGGLSYNEQFF. As DNA, the CDR3 is TGTGCCAGTAACGGGGGCCTCTCCTACAATGAGCAGTTCTTC. The genes are TRBV2 and TRBJ2-1; D possibly matches TRBD1 or TRBD2 (6 bases each). CDR1 is SNHLY and CDR2 is FYNNEI in the germline V gene. V was trimmed by 9 bases and J by 0 bases, leaving 12 bases between them. The CDR3 consists of 14 residues. Full variable domain (missing parts from reference TRBV2 and TRBJ2-1): EPEVTQTPSHQVTQMGQEVILRCVPISNHLYFYWYRQILGQKVEFLVSFYNNEISEKSEIFDDQFSVERPDGSNFTLKIRSTKLEDSAMYFCASNGGLSYNEQFFGPGTRLTVL.

As to this clone: One junction end does not reproduce the germline sequence, and a read error may be involved. The CDR3 DNA is TGTGCCAGCAGTCAGGGGGGTAGCTACAATGAGCAGATATTC. It codes for CASSQGGSYNEQIF. V usage is TRBV5-8 and J usage is TRBJ2-1, with D tentatively TRBD1 (7 bases). CDR1 is SGHTS, CDR2 YDEGEE, per germline. The CDR3 length is 14 residues.

This chain connects TRBV2 to TRBJ1-1; perhaps TRBD1 as D (5 bases). Trimming took off 1 base at V and 10 bases at J, with 25 bases between the two ends. Per germline, CDR1 SNHLY and CDR2 FYNNEI. CDR3 length: 17 residues. The CDR3 DNA is TGTGCCAGCAGTGAAGGTGGGTGGGGGAAGCAGGGCCTGAGAGCTTTCTTT. It is translated as CASSEGGWGKQGLRAFF. The full variable domain, with the rest looked up from reference TRBV2 and TRBJ1-1, is EPEVTQTPSHQVTQMGQEVILRCVPISNHLYFYWYRQILGQKVEFLVSFYNNEISEKSEIFDDQFSVERPDGSNFTLKIRSTKLEDSAMYFCASSEGGWGKQGLRAFFGQGTRLTVV.

This clone was recorded a few times. V usage is TRBV2 and J usage is TRBJ1-1, with 9 bases identical to TRBD1. Trimming took 3 bases from V and 1 from J; bases not matched to a gene: 6. This CDR3 region has 16 residues. Germline-derived CDR1 and CDR2 are SNHLY and FYNNEI. CDR3 sequence (DNA): TGTGCCAGCAGTGACAACAGGGGGCTGAAGAACACTGAAGCTTTCTTT. Its protein is CASSDNRGLKNTEAFF.

This clone is judged medium-sized. This chain joins TRBV11-2 and TRBJ2-7; TRBD1 is a possible D gene (5 bases). The V end was cut by 1 base, the J end by 6 bases, with 13 bases between. The germline CDR1 and CDR2 sequences are SGHAT and FQNNGV. This CDR3 spans 14 amino acids. In DNA form, the CDR3 reads TGTGCCAGCAGCTTAGTGGGGCAGGGTGGCGAGCAGTACTTC. Translating it yields CASSLVGQGGEQYF. Drawing the rest from reference TRBV11-2 and TRBJ2-7, the complete variable domain is EAGVAQSPRYKIIEKRQSVAFWCNPISGHATLYWYQQILGQGPKLLIQFQNNGVVDDSQLPKDRFSAERLKGVDSTLKIQPAKLEDSAVYLCASSLVGQGGEQYFGPGTRLTVT.

V and J are TRBV11-2 and TRBJ2-7, with D perhaps TRBD2 (6 bases). The CDR3 is 17 amino acids. Per germline, CDR1 SGHAT and CDR2 FQNNGV. V was cut by 8 bases and J by 0 bases, with 23 bases left in between. CDR3 DNA sequence: TGTGCCAGCGGCGTGGGAACGCTGGCTAGCGACTCCTACGAGCAGTACTTC. It codes for CASGVGTLASDSYEQYF.

In this sample, this clone turned up a few times. This chain joins TRBV20-1 and TRBJ2-1, with 10 bases lining up with TRBD2. The CDR3 consists of 17 residues. Germline CDR1 DFQATT, CDR2 SNEGSKA (reference sequence). DNA for the CDR3: TGCAGCTTCGCGGGTAGCGGGAGGTCGAGGGGCCCCAATGAGCAGTTCTTC. Amino acids: CSFAGSGRSRGPNEQFF.

The chain joins TRBV6-4 to TRBJ2-1; tentatively, D is TRBD1 or TRBD2 (6 bases each). V gave up 2 bases and J gave up 9 bases, with 20 bases separating them. CDR1 and CDR2 from the germline V gene are MRHNA and SNTAGT. This CDR3 is 16 amino acids long. The CDR3 region is CASSDPNRAGGGEQFF. The CDR3 DNA reads as TGTGCCAGCAGTGACCCGAACAGGGCTGGGGGAGGTGAGCAGTTCTTC.

The chain joins TRBV20-1 to TRBJ2-1, with 7 nucleotides matching TRBD2. V lost 1 base to trimming and J lost 8 bases; unmatched junction nucleotides: 8. Germline V lookup: CDR1 DFQATT, CDR2 SNEGSKA (reference sequence). The CDR3 sequence is 14 residues long. The CDR3: CSARGRRLADEQFF. CDR3 in DNA: TGCAGTGCTAGAGGGCGAAGACTAGCAGATGAGCAGTTCTTC.

This clone was counted many times. This CDR3 reads CSARVLMDVPTLTAYYGYTF. The DNA for the CDR3 is TGCAGTGCTAGAGTACTTATGGACGTACCGACATTGACAGCTTACTATGGCTACACCTTC. The V gene is TRBV20-1, the J gene TRBJ1-2; D possibly corresponds to TRBD1 (5 bases). Trimming pared 1 base from V and 3 bases from J, leaving 30 bases between. CDR3 length: 20 amino acids. Germline-derived CDR1 and CDR2 are DFQATT and SNEGSKA (reference sequence).

This clone rates as medium-sized. V is TRBV25-1 and J is TRBJ2-7; D unclear. Germline loops: CDR1 MGHDK, CDR2 SYGVNS. Trimming left V 6 bases short and J 0 bases short, with 12 bases between. The CDR3 sequence is 14 residues long. CDR3 in amino acids: CASSIGPSSYEQYF. The CDR3 DNA reads as TGTGCCAGCAGCATAGGCCCTAGCTCCTACGAGCAGTACTTC.

Comment on this clone: The junction and the germline gene differ at one end; a read error may be behind it. Written as DNA, the CDR3 is TGCAGCGCTAGAGATAATCCGAGGGGAAATGAGCAGTTCTTC. Residues: CSARDNPRGNEQFF. This rearrangement joins TRBV20-1 to TRBJ2-1; either TRBD1 or TRBD2 may supply D (5 bases each). The CDR3 runs 14 residues. Germline CDR1 is DFQATT and CDR2 is SNEGSKA (reference sequence).

This clone has a handful of counts. This chain connects TRBV19 to TRBJ2-1; D possibly corresponds to TRBD2 (6 bases). This CDR3 is built from 12 residues. Trimming left V 10 bases short and J 9 bases short, with 16 bases between. From germline, CDR1 is LNHDA and CDR2 SQIVND (reference sequence). Here the CDR3 reads CATLLGAGEQFF. The CDR3 nucleotides are TGTGCCACCCTGTTGGGAGCGGGTGAGCAGTTCTTC.

This clone was observed at least ten times. Different DNA sequences within this sample yield the same CDR3. The CDR3 sequence is CSALGSGANVLTF. The CDR3 nucleotides are TGCAGTGCCCTAGGATCTGGGGCCAACGTCCTGACTTTC. The rearrangement uses TRBV20-1 and TRBJ2-6; D remains ambiguous. Looked up from germline, CDR1 is DFQATT and CDR2 is SNEGSKA (reference sequence). There are 13 residues in the CDR3. Trimming shortened V by 6 bases and J by 1 base, and 7 bases separated the two germline ends.

This clone was observed many times. A read error is possible here, since a much larger clone lies one base away. The rearrangement joins TRBV20-1 to TRBJ2-5, with D perhaps TRBD2 (6 bases). V lost 4 bases and J 2 bases, leaving 17 bases between the germline ends. The CDR3 is 15 residues long. Germline CDR1 is DFQATT and CDR2 is SNEGSKA (reference sequence). DNA of the CDR3: TGCAGTGCTAATCCCGGGACTGGCGGTCAAGAGACCCAGTACTTC. Protein: CSANPGTGGQETQYF.

Concerning this clone itself: The junction shows a germline mismatch at one end, possibly a read error. The chain employs TRBV20-1 and TRBJ1-5, with D uncertain. From germline, CDR1 is DFQATT and CDR2 SNEGSKA (reference sequence). CDR3 length equals 14 residues. In DNA, the CDR3 is TGCAGTGCTAGAGAGGACTGGGCTCATCAGCCCCAGGATTTT. It codes for CSAREDWAHQPQDF.

This chain connects TRBV7-9 to TRBJ1-5; D not certain. The germline V gene encodes CDR1 SEHNR and CDR2 FQNEAQ (reference sequence). The V end was cut by 7 bases, the J end by 6 bases, with 13 bases between. The CDR3 contains 13 residues. CDR3 coding DNA: TGTGCCAGCACAACACATGAGGGTCAGCCCCAGCATTTT. It encodes CASTTHEGQPQHF.

This clone is classed as medium-sized. The chain joins TRBV2 to TRBJ2-3, with D perhaps TRBD1 (6 bases). CDR1 and CDR2 (germline): SNHLY, FYNNEI. The CDR3 covers 14 residues. The V end lost 10 bases, the J end lost 4 bases, and 18 bases lay between the germline ends. The CDR3 coding sequence is TGTGCCACCAAAGGGGGTCTAGTCTCAGATACGCAGTATTTT. Encoded protein: CATKGGLVSDTQYF.

This clone was observed a handful of times. The V gene is TRBV28, the J gene TRBJ2-7, with 9 bases that match TRBD2. Germline lookup yields CDR1 MDHEN and CDR2 SYDVKM. V shed 2 bases, J shed 5 bases, and the junction held 4 bases outside the gene matches. The CDR3 contains 14 residues. DNA of the CDR3: TGTGCCAGCAGTTTAATAGCGGGAGACCACGAGCAGTACTTC. Translated: CASSLIAGDHEQYF.

The V gene is TRBV4-1, the J gene TRBJ1-1; D ambiguous. Deletions cut 0 bases from V and 4 bases from J, with 9 bases between. The V gene's germline CDR1 is MGHRA and CDR2 YSYEKL. The CDR3 is 14 amino acids. CDR3 sequence reads: CASSQDAVVTEAFF. CDR3 nucleotide sequence: TGCGCCAGCAGCCAAGATGCGGTCGTCACTGAAGCTTTCTTT.

By share, this clone ranks as medium-sized. This rearrangement joins TRBV6-6 to TRBJ1-6; 8 bases line up with TRBD1. V shed 2 bases and J 3 bases; nucleotides not matched to a gene: 6. This CDR3 is 17 amino acids long. The germline V gene encodes CDR1 MNHNY and CDR2 SVGAGI (reference sequence). In DNA form, the CDR3 reads TGTGCCAGCAGTTACGGGGGAACAGGGGGCTATAATTCACCCCTCCACTTT. Its protein product is CASSYGGTGGYNSPLHF.

The genes are TRBV6-1 and TRBJ1-2; D is unresolved. V was trimmed by 4 bases and J by 3 bases, leaving 15 bases between them. The CDR3 has 15 residues. Germline values: CDR1 MNHNS, CDR2 SASEGT. In DNA form, the CDR3 reads TGTGCCAGCAGTGTAGTCTCAGGCGCAGACTATGGCTACACCTTC. Translated: CASSVVSGADYGYTF.

This clone was detected many times. The chain is built from TRBV3-1 and TRBJ2-7, with D possibly being TRBD2 (6 bases). CDR1 and CDR2 (germline): LGHDT, YNNKEL (reference sequence). The CDR3 has 13 amino acids. Trimming took 1 base from V and 5 from J, leaving 9 bases between them. CDR3 nucleotide sequence: TGTGCCAGCAGCCAAGTTTGGGGGGACGAGCAGTACTTC. This codes for CASSQVWGDEQYF.

This clone counts as medium-sized. The V call is TRBV29-1, the J call TRBJ1-2; 9 bases agree with TRBD1. Germline-derived CDR1 and CDR2 are SQVTM and ANQGSEA. The V segment lost 4 bases and the J segment 11 bases; nucleotides outside the gene matches: 11. This CDR3 has 13 amino acids. The CDR3 region has the DNA TGCAGCGTTGGAGACAGGGGGACGAGGAGGTACACCTTC. Amino acids: CSVGDRGTRRYTF. Combining the CDR3 with reference TRBV29-1 and TRBJ1-2 gives the whole variable domain SAVISQKPSRDICQRGTSLTIQCQVDSQVTMMFWYRQQPGQSLTLIATANQGSEATYESGFVIDKFPISRPNLTFSTLTVSNMSPEDSSIYLCSVGDRGTRRYTFGSGTRLTVV.

This clone was detected only a few times. This sequence joins TRBV12-3 or TRBV12-4 and TRBJ1-6, with D perhaps TRBD1 (6 bases). V was clipped by 6 bases and J by 15 bases, with 24 bases between them. The CDR3 has 15 residues. This CDR3 is CASSPARRGPLNLHF. The CDR3 nucleotides are TGTGCCAGCAGCCCCGCCCGCAGGGGCCCCCTTAACCTCCACTTT.